This TCR beta chain appears in the sequencing data of a study of OX40 agonist ivuxolimab in advanced cancers. In the study overall: Patients were infused with ivuxolimab every 2 weeks at 0.01 to 10 mg/kg. Study results and caveats: At 0.1 to 3.0 mg/kg and by week 6, CD4+ and CD8+ T cells in the blood had expanded clonally.

This clone was counted many times. Antigen: not known. The germline V and J ends were trimmed by 5 bases and 6 bases, with 28 bases remaining between them. In germline, CDR1 is PRHDT, CDR2 FYEKMQ (reference sequence). CDR3 length equals 19 residues. Sequencing was performed with immunoSEQ multiplex PCR; in TCRdb, only in-frame clones are kept and a portion is missing. The table has tens of thousands of clones, less than 90% seen once. The TCR comes from an adult with an advanced solid tumor such as melanoma, head and neck, liver or kidney cancer. The chain combines TRBV13 with TRBJ2-2; the D gene could be TRBD1 or TRBD2 (5 bases each). The sample was CD4+ or CD8+ T cells sorted from blood, taken in a trial of the OX40 agonist ivuxolimab. CDR3 in DNA: TGTGCCAGCAGCCCGACCCCAGACGCCGGGACCCGCGGTGCCGGGGAGCTGTTTTTT. This translates into CASSPTPDAGTRGAGELFF.